These 21 T cell receptor beta chains originate from one sample sequenced in a study of PD-1 blockade in classical Hodgkin lymphoma. Produced via immunoSEQ multiplex PCR; TCRdb's table is partial and in-frame only. This table has 70,000 or so clones, 71% appearing once. The patients all showed relapse after autologous stem cell transplantation, while their brentuximab vedotin exposure varied. The specimen comprised peripheral blood mononuclear cells (PBMCs), sampled before the second cycle of nivolumab. All receptors come from a human donor with classical Hodgkin lymphoma.

The chain couples TRBV27 to TRBJ1-1; D remains ambiguous. V lost 2 bases and J lost 3, with 13 bases in between. CDR1 is MNHEY, CDR2 SMNVEV, per germline (reference sequence). The CDR3 contains 15 residues. CDR3: CASSLPYPRHTEAFF. In DNA, the CDR3 is TGTGCCAGCAGTTTACCTTACCCTCGGCACACTGAAGCTTTCTTT.

V gene TRBV9 combines with J gene TRBJ1-1, with 7 positions matching TRBD1. With V trimmed by 6 bases and J by 1 base, 6 bases remained unmatched. Germline V gene sequence: CDR1 SGDLS, CDR2 YYNGEE. The CDR3 has 14 amino acids. The CDR3 bases are TGTGCCAGCAACAGCGGGACAGCGAACACTGAAGCTTTCTTT. Its protein product is CASNSGTANTEAFF.

This clone was observed a handful of times. This rearrangement joins TRBV11-2 to TRBJ2-1; TRBD2 matches 9 bases. The CDR3 has 15 amino acids. Germline lookup yields CDR1 SGHAT and CDR2 FQNNGV. V gave up 2 bases and J gave up 5 bases; unmatched junction bases: 4. The CDR3 DNA follows: TGTGCCAGCAGCTTATACCCTAGCGGGGACAATGAGCAGTTCTTC. It translates to CASSLYPSGDNEQFF.

The J gene is TRBJ2-2, the V gene TRBV5-1; D uncertain. Germline V lookup: CDR1 SGHRS, CDR2 YFSETQ. The germline V and J ends were trimmed by 1 base and 0 bases, with 7 bases remaining between them. CDR3 length: 15 amino acids. The CDR3 DNA is TGCGCCAGCAGCTTGACAGATCCGAACACCGGGGAGCTGTTTTTT. Translated, it gives CASSLTDPNTGELFF.

A few counts support this clone. The chain combines TRBV28 with TRBJ1-6; maybe TRBD1 (5 bases). The CDR3 covers 12 residues. Germline assignment: CDR1 MDHEN and CDR2 SYDVKM. V lost 6 bases and J 11 bases, leaving 11 bases between the germline ends. CDR3 nucleotides: TGTGCCAGCAGCTCAGGGTTGACACCCCTCCACTTT. It codes for CASSSGLTPLHF.

The rearrangement links TRBV7-3 to TRBJ1-3, with 10 bases matching TRBD1. CDR1 and CDR2 from the germline V gene are SGHTA and FQGTGA. Trimming cost V 5 bases and J 1 base; bases outside gene matches: 2. This CDR3 region has 15 residues. The CDR3 coding sequence is TGTGCCAGCAGCGAGGGACAGGGGTCTGGAAACACCATATATTTT. Translation: CASSEGQGSGNTIYF.

This clone has only one observation. In nucleotides, the CDR3 is TGCGCCAGCAGTTCGAAAGGGTTCGAGACCCAGTACTTC. As protein: CASSSKGFETQYF. The chain links TRBV5-1 to TRBJ2-5; D remains ambiguous. The CDR3 runs 13 residues. The V gene lost 5 bases and the J gene lost 5 bases, with 13 bases spanning the gap. Germline CDR1 and CDR2: SGHRS and YFSETQ.

The chain recombines TRBV6-5 with TRBJ2-5; D possibly corresponds to TRBD2 (6 bases). CDR3 size: 14 residues. Germline lookup yields CDR1 MNHEY and CDR2 SVGAGI. The V gene lost 6 bases and the J gene lost 2 bases, with 13 bases spanning the gap. CDR3 sequence reads: CASSPGLTQETQYF. For the CDR3, the DNA is TGTGCCAGCAGCCCGGGACTGACACAAGAGACCCAGTACTTC.

The chain joins TRBV19 to TRBJ2-2; TRBD1 agrees at 8 bases. With V trimmed by 8 bases and J by 4 bases, 6 bases remained unmatched. Germline V CDR1 and CDR2: LNHDA, SQIVND (reference sequence). The CDR3 sequence is 14 residues long. As DNA, the CDR3 is TGTGCCAGTTCAGGGGGCTTGTTCACCGGGGAGCTGTTTTTT. Protein product: CASSGGLFTGELFF. Variable domain in full (rest from reference TRBV19 and TRBJ2-2): DGGITQSPKYLFRKEGQNVTLSCEQNLNHDAMYWYRQDPGQGLRLIYYSQIVNDFQKGDIAEGYSVSREKKESFPLTVTSAQKNPTAFYLCASSGGLFTGELFFGEGSRLTVL.

A few counts support this clone. The chain joins TRBV6-1 to TRBJ1-5; no reliable D call. Trimming removed 9 bases at V and 5 bases at J, with 8 bases between. Germline V gives CDR1 MNHNS, CDR2 SASEGT. This CDR3 has 11 residues. Written as DNA, the CDR3 is TGTGCCAGGGGAGGCGATCAGCCCCAGCATTTT. This sequence encodes CARGGDQPQHF.

With respect to this clone: At one of its ends the junction is not consistent with the germline gene, which may arise from a read error. This chain connects TRBV7-9 to TRBJ2-5; either TRBD1 or TRBD2 may fit D (5 bases each). Germline values: CDR1 SEHNR, CDR2 FQNEAQ (reference sequence). The CDR3 is made up of 14 amino acids. CDR3 sequence (DNA): TGTGTCAGCAGCTTAGCGACTGGGGGAGAGACCCAGTACTTC. This sequence encodes CVSSLATGGETQYF.

The gene calls are TRBV18 and TRBJ2-1, with a tentative D call TRBD2 (6 bases). The V and J ends lost 4 bases and 10 bases respectively, with 17 bases between them. The germline gives CDR1 KGHSH, CDR2 LQKENI. This CDR3 is 14 amino acids long. The CDR3: CASSLHRDSEEQFF. CDR3 sequence (DNA): TGTGCCAGCTCACTCCACCGGGACTCCGAGGAGCAGTTCTTC.

The chain has TRBV21-1 and TRBJ2-5. TRBV21-1 is labeled a pseudogene. There are 13 residues in the CDR3. This chain's CDR3 is CASGASDRETQYF. In nucleotides, the CDR3 is TGTGCCAGCGGGGCTAGCGACAGGGAGACCCAGTACTTC.

Remarks on this clone: Other nucleotide sequences from this sample produce the same CDR3. The chain recombines TRBV11-2 with TRBJ2-7; TRBD2 aligns across 7 bases. V lost 3 bases, J lost 2 bases, and 7 bases stayed unmatched. Per germline, CDR1 SGHAT and CDR2 FQNNGV. The CDR3 extends over 15 amino acids. In DNA form, the CDR3 reads TGTGCCAGCAGCTTGTTTAGTGGGGGGGCCTACGAGCAGTACTTC. This encodes CASSLFSGGAYEQYF.

There are a few counts of this clone. V gene TRBV25-1 combines with J gene TRBJ2-5, with a possible D match to TRBD1 (6 bases). The CDR3 loop spans 16 amino acids. The V end lost 4 bases, the J end lost 5 bases, and 20 bases lay between the germline ends. CDR1 is MGHDK and CDR2 is SYGVNS in the germline V gene. CDR3 protein: CASSGTLRGRKETQYF. The CDR3 DNA reads TGTGCCAGCAGTGGAACCTTAAGGGGGAGAAAGGAGACCCAGTACTTC.

This chain links TRBV5-1 with TRBJ2-3, with 8 nucleotides matching TRBD2. The V gene end was trimmed by 2 bases and the J gene end by 3 bases; junction bases not matched to a gene: 5. Germline loops: CDR1 SGHRS, CDR2 YFSETQ. This CDR3 comprises 15 residues. The CDR3 is CASSFVSGGTDTQYF. The CDR3 nucleotides are TGCGCCAGCAGCTTTGTCAGCGGGGGTACAGATACGCAGTATTTT.

The chain is built from TRBV7-6 and TRBJ1-2; the D gene is possibly TRBD1 (6 bases). The germline CDR1 and CDR2 sequences are SGHVS and FNYEAQ. This CDR3 is 14 amino acids long. V lost 5 bases to trimming and J lost 6 bases, with 16 bases between them. As DNA, the CDR3 is TGTGCCAGCAGCGACCAGACAGGCGGCGATGGCTACACCTTC. Amino acids: CASSDQTGGDGYTF.

The rearrangement joins TRBV4-1 to TRBJ2-7; D not resolved. Trimming left V 2 bases short and J 0 bases short, with 11 bases between. CDR3 length equals 15 residues. In germline, CDR1 is MGHRA, CDR2 YSYEKL. CDR3 protein: CASSQSIATSYEQYF. CDR3 DNA: TGCGCCAGCAGCCAATCTATCGCAACCTCCTACGAGCAGTACTTC.

The chain employs TRBV12-2 and TRBJ2-7; no check of the table's D call, TRBD2, against the DNA was made. TRBV12-2 is a recognized pseudogene. The CDR3 is 14 amino acids. DNA for the CDR3: TGTGCAAGTCGTCGAATGGGGAGAGGAGATGAACAGTACTTC. Protein product: CASRRMGRGDEQYF.

The chain uses TRBV5-1 and TRBJ1-6, with 8 bases fitting TRBD1. CDR3 length: 16 residues. The germline V gene has CDR1 SGHRS and CDR2 YFSETQ. V shed 3 bases and J 5 bases; nucleotides not matched to a gene: 7. Here the CDR3 DNA reads TGCGCCAGCAGCTGGAACCCAGGGGGCAATAATTCACCCCTCCACTTT. It specifies CASSWNPGGNNSPLHF.

The chain joins TRBV2 to TRBJ2-7; 10 nucleotides align to TRBD1. With 6 bases clipped from V and 5 bases from J, the junction kept 10 bases outside the gene matches. Germline V gene sequence: CDR1 SNHLY, CDR2 FYNNEI. The CDR3 is 15 residues long. This CDR3 reads CASSSGTGVKHEQYF. For the CDR3, the DNA is TGTGCCAGCAGCTCCGGGACAGGGGTTAAGCACGAGCAGTACTTC.